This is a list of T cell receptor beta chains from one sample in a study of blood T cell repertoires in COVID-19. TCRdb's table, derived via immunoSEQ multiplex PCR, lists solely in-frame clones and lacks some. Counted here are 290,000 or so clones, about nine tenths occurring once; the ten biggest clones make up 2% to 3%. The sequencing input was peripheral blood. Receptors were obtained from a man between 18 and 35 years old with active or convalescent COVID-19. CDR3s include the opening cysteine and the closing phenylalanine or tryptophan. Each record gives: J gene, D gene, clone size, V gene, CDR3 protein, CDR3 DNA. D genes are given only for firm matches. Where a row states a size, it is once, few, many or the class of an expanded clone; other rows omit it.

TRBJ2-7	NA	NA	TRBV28	CASSLWDRNYEQYF	TGTGCCAGCAGTTTATGGGACAGAAACTACGAGCAGTACTTC
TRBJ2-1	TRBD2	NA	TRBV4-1	CASSRTGLAGSEQFF	TGCGCCAGCAGCCGGACCGGACTAGCGGGGAGTGAGCAGTTCTTC
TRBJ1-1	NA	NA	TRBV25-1	CASRSFGNTEAFF	TGTGCCAGCAGGAGTTTCGGGAACACTGAAGCTTTCTTT
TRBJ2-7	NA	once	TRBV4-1	CASSQGLASKVYEQYF	TGCGCCAGCAGCCAAGGGTTGGCTAGCAAAGTCTACGAGCAGTACTTC
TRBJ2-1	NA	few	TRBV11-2	CASSPPGRQYNEQFF	TGTGCCAGCAGCCCCCCGGGTCGGCAATACAATGAGCAGTTCTTC
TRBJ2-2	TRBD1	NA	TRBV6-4	CASSVTGTGGTGELFF	TGTGCCAGCAGTGTCACCGGGACAGGGGGCACCGGGGAGCTGTTTTTT
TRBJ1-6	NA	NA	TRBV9	CASSVSSSPLHF	TGTGCCAGCAGCGTATCGAGTTCACCCCTCCACTTT
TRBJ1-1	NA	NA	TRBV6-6	CASSYSASTEAFF	TGTGCCAGCAGTTACTCAGCGAGCACTGAAGCTTTCTTT
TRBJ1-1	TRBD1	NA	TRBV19	CASSILGGGQLNTEAFF	TGTGCCAGTAGTATCCTCGGTGGGGGACAGTTGAACACTGAAGCTTTCTTT
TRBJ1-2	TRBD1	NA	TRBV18	CASSPGQTNYGYTF	TGTGCCAGCTCACCGGGACAGACTAACTATGGCTACACCTTC
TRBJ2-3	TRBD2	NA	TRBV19	CASSTTSGPTDTQYF	TGTGCCAGTAGTACAACTAGCGGGCCCACAGATACGCAGTATTTT
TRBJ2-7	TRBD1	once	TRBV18	CASSPLTGSDEQYF	TGTGCCAGCTCACCACTGACAGGGAGCGACGAGCAGTACTTC
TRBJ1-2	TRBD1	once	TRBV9	CASSLRPGQGRGYTF	TGTGCCAGCAGCTTACGACCTGGACAGGGGCGGGGCTACACCTTC
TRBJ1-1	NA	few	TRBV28	CASSPPGGGNTEAFF	TGTGCCAGCAGTCCCCCCGGGGGTGGGAACACTGAAGCTTTCTTT
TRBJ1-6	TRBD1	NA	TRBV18	CASSLDRANSPLHF	TGTGCCAGCTCCCTCGACAGGGCTAATTCACCCCTCCACTTT
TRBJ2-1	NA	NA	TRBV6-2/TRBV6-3	CASSPTFYEGQFF	TGTGCCAGCAGTCCGACCTTCTACGAGGGTCAGTTCTTC
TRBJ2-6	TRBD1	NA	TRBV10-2	CASTGGAGANVLTF	TGCGCCAGCACAGGGGGAGCTGGGGCCAACGTCCTGACTTTC
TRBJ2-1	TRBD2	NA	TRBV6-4	CASSSGERGEQFF	TGTGCCAGCAGTTCGGGCGAGCGGGGTGAGCAGTTCTTC
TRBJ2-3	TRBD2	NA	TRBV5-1	CASSSTGVAGGSSTDTQYF	TGCGCCAGCAGCTCAACGGGGGTAGCGGGAGGCTCTAGCACAGATACGCAGTATTTT
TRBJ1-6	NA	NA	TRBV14	CASSLQVYKPLHF	TGTGCCAGCAGCTTACAGGTTTACAAACCCCTCCACTTT
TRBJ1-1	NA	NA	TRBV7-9	CASSPRGPGNNFPEAFF	TGTGCCAGCAGCCCTAGAGGGCCTGGGAATAACTTCCCTGAAGCTTTCTTT
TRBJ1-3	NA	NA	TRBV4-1	CASSQERAGGGRWNTIYF	TGCGCCAGCAGCCAAGAGAGGGCAGGCGGTGGCAGGTGGAACACCATATATTTT
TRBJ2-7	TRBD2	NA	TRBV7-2	CASSLMPAGGTYEQYF	TGTGCCAGCAGCTTGATGCCAGCGGGGGGGACCTACGAGCAGTACTTC
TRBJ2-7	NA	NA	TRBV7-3	CASSTCGIHTEQYF	TGTGCCAGCAGCACCTGTGGCATCCACACCGAGCAGTACTTC
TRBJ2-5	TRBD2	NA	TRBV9	CASSTGTSGGVKTQYF	TGTGCCAGCAGCACCGGGACTAGCGGGGGAGTAAAGACCCAGTACTTC
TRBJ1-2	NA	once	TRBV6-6	CASSYSTDGYTF	TGTGCCAGCAGTTACTCCACGGATGGCTACACCTTC
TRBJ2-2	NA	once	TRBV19	CASSPQVTGELFF	TGTGCCAGTAGTCCTCAGGTCACCGGGGAGCTGTTTTTT
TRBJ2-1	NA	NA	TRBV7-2	CASSLGGWGGQGEQFF	TGTGCCAGCAGCTTAGGAGGATGGGGGGGGCAAGGTGAGCAGTTCTTC
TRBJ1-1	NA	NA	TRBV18	CASSPLGRNTEAFF	TGTGCCAGCTCACCACTTGGGCGGAACACTGAAGCTTTCTTT
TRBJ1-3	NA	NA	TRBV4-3	CASSQGTSDSGNTIYF	TGCGCCAGCAGCCAAGGTACTAGTGACTCTGGAAACACCATATATTTT
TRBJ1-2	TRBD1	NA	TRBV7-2	CASRDRGWYTF	TGTGCCAGCAGGGACAGGGGCTGGTACACCTTC
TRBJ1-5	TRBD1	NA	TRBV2	CASSWTGPLSNQPQHF	TGTGCCAGCAGTTGGACAGGACCTCTTAGCAATCAGCCCCAGCATTTT
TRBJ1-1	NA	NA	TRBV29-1	CSVEIRTTEAFF	TGCAGCGTTGAGATTCGGACAACTGAAGCTTTCTTT
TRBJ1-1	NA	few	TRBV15	CATSRAVGGRETEAFF	TGTGCCACCAGCCGGGCCGTCGGGGGGCGGGAGACTGAAGCTTTCTTT
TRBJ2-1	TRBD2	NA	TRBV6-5	CASRYRAGGNNEQFF	TGTGCCAGCAGGTATCGAGCGGGAGGCAACAATGAGCAGTTCTTC
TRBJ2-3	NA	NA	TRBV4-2	CASSQDQGRTDTQYF	TGTGCCAGCAGCCAAGATCAGGGTAGGACAGATACGCAGTATTTT
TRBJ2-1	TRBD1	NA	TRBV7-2	CASSADRGSYNEQFF	TGTGCCAGCAGCGCGGACAGGGGGTCCTACAATGAGCAGTTCTTC